Described below is a single TCR beta chain sequence and its context. This clonotype qualifies as medium-sized (0.01 to 0.1%). The antigen it binds to is not known. Base qualities are not recorded, but no much larger clone differs from it by a single base. This sample is drawn from a study of patients and donors after allogeneic stem cell transplantation (TCRdb year 2020). The library was obtained by RT-PCR. TCRdb shows the sequencer as NextSeq 550. Using fastp at Q25 and MiXCR, TCRdb reprocessed the public reads and kept productive beta chains. Rows are combined by CDR3 protein, so each entry shows the most common genes and DNA. The sample table contains some 300 distinct CDR3 sequences; only one count was recorded for around 1% of them. The ten largest make up roughly half of the sample. Deletion took 5 bases off V and 2 bases off J, with a span of 15 bases between the germline ends. The CDR3 numbers 15 residues from cysteine through phenylalanine. Of the read, only the CDR3 DNA is kept; its 45 bases are in frame from base 1. CDR1 SGHAT and CDR2 FQNNGV were looked up in the germline V gene.

The receptor comes from a human donor who was either an allogeneic HSCT recipient or a stem cell or donor lymphocyte infusion donor (not recorded which). It is not recorded whose cells these are; they may come from a transplant donor. The receptor chain draws on TRBV11-2 and TRBJ2-5; tentative D gene TRBD2, with 5 bases matching. Sequencing used blood, either unsorted or a sorted T cell fraction (not recorded which). The CDR3 region: CASSNHVEGQETQYF. The DNA sequence reads TGTGCCAGCAGCAACCACGTCGAGGGTCAAGAGACCCAGTACTTC.